The source of this T cell receptor (beta chain) is a study of T cells in localized non-small cell lung cancer. Study results and caveats: Out of the top 100 tumor clones, a median about 58 were seen in adjacent lung. T cell clonality was highest in uninvolved adjacent lung, above tumor. The tumor had only one region sequenced, so heterogeneity remains possible. Higher T cell density in the blood was associated with longer overall survival, whereas higher adjacent-lung clonality associated with shorter survival.

This CDR3 spans 16 amino acids. The germline V gene has CDR1 SGHKS and CDR2 YYEKEE (reference sequence). V was clipped by 4 bases and J by 2 bases, with 18 bases between them. Repertoires were generated with immunoSEQ multiplex PCR, while TCRdb's copy carries only in-frame clones and drops some. Of 35,000 to 50,000 clones listed, around 85% are singletons. With regard to this clone: Antigen specificity is unknown.

V gene TRBV5-5 combines with J gene TRBJ2-5, with a possible D match to TRBD1 (6 bases). This TCR was recovered from a man between 40 and 69 years old with stage I lung adenocarcinoma. Sequenced material: peripheral blood, taken before any cancer treatment. Here the CDR3 reads CASSPPSTGRQETQYF. The CDR3 DNA reads as TGTGCCAGCAGCCCTCCCTCGACAGGCCGTCAAGAGACCCAGTACTTC.